These T cell receptor beta chains were read from a single sample in a study of shared clonotypes between healthy human individuals. Clones were sequenced by immunoSEQ multiplex PCR, and TCRdb holds only the in-frame ones, with some missing. The table records 1.5 million to 1.9 million clones, under 99% of them present only once. Sequencing was done on a sample of naive CD4+ T cells sorted from blood. The receptor source for this set is a man aged 25-40 years in good health. CDR3s include the opening cysteine and the closing phenylalanine or tryptophan. D genes are given only for firm matches. Rows give clone size only sometimes, using once, few, many, or a class for an expanded clone.

CDR3aa | CDR3nt | v_gene | abundance | d_gene | j_gene
CASSQYRGRGNQPQHF | TGTGCCAGTAGTCAGTACAGGGGACGGGGCAATCAGCCCCAGCATTTT | TRBV19 | NA | TRBD1 | TRBJ1-5
CASSLARVSGYTF | TGCGCCAGCAGCTTGGCCCGCGTGAGTGGCTACACCTTC | TRBV5-1 | NA | NA | TRBJ1-2
CASSLVQRGAQYF | TGCGCCAGCAGCTTGGTCCAACGAGGGGCCCAGTACTTC | TRBV5-1 | NA | NA | TRBJ2-5
CASSQAAVWGEKLFF | TGCGCCAGCAGCCAAGCCGCAGTTTGGGGGGAAAAACTGTTTTTT | TRBV4-3 | NA | NA | TRBJ1-4
CASSLELRVSEAFF | TGTGCCAGCAGCTTGGAACTCAGGGTGTCTGAAGCTTTCTTT | TRBV5-4 | NA | NA | TRBJ1-1
CASSPLTGQGHEQYF | TGTGCCAGCTCACCCTTGACCGGACAGGGCCACGAGCAGTACTTC | TRBV18 | NA | TRBD1 | TRBJ2-7
CASSSPGNNEQFF | TGTGCCAGCAGCTCGCCGGGAAACAATGAGCAGTTCTTC | TRBV5-4 | once | NA | TRBJ2-1
CASSLGSEQYF | TGTGCCAGCAGTTTGGGCTCCGAGCAGTACTTC | TRBV28 | NA | NA | TRBJ2-7
CSFRRAGGFYEQYF | TGCAGCTTTCGGCGGGCAGGGGGATTCTACGAGCAGTACTTC | TRBV29-1 | NA | TRBD1 | TRBJ2-7
CASSQRRQGTGSSYEQYF | TGCGCCAGCAGTCAACGCCGGCAAGGGACAGGGAGCTCCTACGAGCAGTACTTC | TRBV23-1 | NA | TRBD1 | TRBJ2-7
CASSIGQGQGETQYF | TGTGCCAGTAGTATTGGACAGGGGCAAGGGGAGACCCAGTACTTC | TRBV19 | NA | TRBD1 | TRBJ2-5
CASSPPLMERPTMDGELFF | TGTGCCAGCTCACCACCGTTAATGGAGAGACCAACGATGGACGGGGAGCTGTTTTTT | TRBV18 | NA | NA | TRBJ2-2
CASSLDAGRPGETQYF | TGTGCCAGCAGCTTGGATGCGGGACGTCCGGGGGAGACCCAGTACTTC | TRBV5-4 | NA | NA | TRBJ2-5
CASSYPPYLDEQFF | TGTGCCAGCAGTTACCCCCCATATTTGGATGAGCAGTTCTTC | TRBV6-6 | NA | NA | TRBJ2-1
CASSLSTGANTGELFF | TGTGCTAGCAGCTTAAGTACAGGGGCTAACACCGGGGAGCTGTTTTTT | TRBV7-7 | once | TRBD1 | TRBJ2-2
CASSSPGQAPNGYTF | TGTGCCAGTAGTTCACCGGGACAGGCTCCGAATGGCTACACCTTC | TRBV19 | once | TRBD1 | TRBJ1-2
CASREWDSGGYTF | TGTGCCAGCAGGGAGTGGGACTCGGGTGGCTACACCTTC | TRBV9 | NA | NA | TRBJ1-2
CASSGISPSGDNEQFF | TGTGCCAGCAGCGGAATCAGCCCTAGCGGGGACAATGAGCAGTTCTTC | TRBV5-5 | NA | TRBD2 | TRBJ2-1
CASSQVASGSYEQYF | TGCGCCAGCAGCCAAGTGGCTAGCGGGAGCTACGAGCAGTACTTC | TRBV4-3 | NA | TRBD2 | TRBJ2-7
CASSPASTGGGETQYF | TGTGCCAGCAGCCCAGCTAGCACGGGGGGCGGAGAGACCCAGTACTTC | TRBV5-4 | NA | NA | TRBJ2-5
CASSTGTASSGNTIYF | TGCGCCAGCAGCACCGGGACGGCAAGCTCTGGAAACACCATATATTTT | TRBV5-1 | NA | NA | TRBJ1-3
CASSQAPVTDTQYF | TGTGCCAGCAGCCAAGCACCAGTCACAGATACGCAGTATTTT | TRBV14 | NA | NA | TRBJ2-3
CASSPESGSSYEQYF | TGTGCCAGCTCACCCGAGTCCGGGAGCTCCTACGAGCAGTACTTC | TRBV18 | NA | NA | TRBJ2-7
CASSLVAPGLAGPSTDTQYF | TGCGCCAGCAGCTTGGTGGCACCGGGACTAGCGGGACCCTCCACAGATACGCAGTATTTT | TRBV5-1 | NA | TRBD2 | TRBJ2-3
CASSFSNYYGYTF | TGCGCCAGCAGCTTTTCCAACTACTATGGCTACACCTTC | TRBV5-1 | NA | NA | TRBJ1-2
CASSSLQGRGYEQYF | TGTGCCAGCAGCTCCCTACAGGGTCGGGGCTACGAGCAGTACTTC | TRBV7-2 | NA | NA | TRBJ2-7
CASSARGNSGNTIYF | TGTGCCAGCAGTGCCCGGGGGAACTCTGGAAACACCATATATTTT | TRBV5-5 | NA | NA | TRBJ1-3
CASSFGGLAGVETQYF | TGTGCCAGCAGCTTTGGTGGACTAGCGGGAGTAGAGACCCAGTACTTC | TRBV11-2 | NA | TRBD2 | TRBJ2-5
CASTRQGPRTSYEQYF | TGTGCCAGCACCCGGCAAGGACCGAGAACCTCCTACGAGCAGTACTTC | TRBV2 | NA | NA | TRBJ2-7
CASRPPGQTYEQYF | TGTGCCAGTAGGCCCCCGGGACAGACCTACGAGCAGTACTTC | TRBV19 | NA | TRBD1 | TRBJ2-7
CAVGSYNEQFF | TGTGCCGTAGGTTCTTACAATGAGCAGTTCTTC | TRBV7-8 | NA | NA | TRBJ2-1
CASSRTGTSGETQYF | TGTGCCAGCAGCAGAACAGGGACTAGTGGAGAGACCCAGTACTTC | TRBV7-8 | NA | TRBD2 | TRBJ2-5
CASSPLKTGELFF | TGTGCCAGCTCACCACTGAAGACCGGGGAGCTGTTTTTT | TRBV18 | NA | NA | TRBJ2-2
CASSVGRLAGGPRTGELFF | TGTGCCAGCAGCGTAGGGCGACTAGCGGGAGGGCCGCGGACCGGGGAGCTGTTTTTT | TRBV9 | once | TRBD2 | TRBJ2-2
CASLSGLPADEQFF | TGTGCCAGTCTCTCGGGGCTTCCGGCAGATGAGCAGTTCTTC | TRBV7-2 | NA | NA | TRBJ2-1
CASSAGDRAGETQYF | TGTGCCAGTAGTGCCGGGGACAGGGCGGGAGAGACCCAGTACTTC | TRBV19 | NA | TRBD1 | TRBJ2-5
CASSTVAGDTGELFF | TGTGCCAGCAGCACCGTAGCGGGGGACACCGGGGAGCTGTTTTTT | TRBV5-4 | NA | TRBD2 | TRBJ2-2
CARITASGIDYEQYF | TGTGCCAGAATCACCGCGTCGGGGATCGACTACGAGCAGTACTTC | TRBV7-5 | NA | NA | TRBJ2-7
CASSLQGWGSYEQYF | TGTGCCAGCAGCCTACAGGGATGGGGCTCCTACGAGCAGTACTTC | TRBV9 | NA | NA | TRBJ2-7
CASSIRGLAAYNEQFF | TGTGCTAGCAGCATACGGGGACTAGCGGCCTACAATGAGCAGTTCTTC | TRBV7-7 | once | TRBD2 | TRBJ2-1
CASGGLGLAAGELFF | TGTGCCAGCGGGGGGTTGGGACTAGCGGCCGGGGAGCTGTTTTTT | TRBV28 | NA | TRBD2 | TRBJ2-2
CASSLAGASEQYF | TGCGCCAGCAGCTTGGCGGGGGCGAGCGAGCAGTACTTC | TRBV5-1 | NA | NA | TRBJ2-7
CASSLPGTVAYEQYF | TGTGCCAGCAGTTTACCCGGGACAGTTGCTTACGAGCAGTACTTC | TRBV28 | NA | TRBD1 | TRBJ2-7
CASSLGAGKPNQPQHF | TGTGCCAGCAGCTTAGGGGCAGGGAAACCCAATCAGCCCCAGCATTTT | TRBV7-9 | NA | NA | TRBJ1-5
CASRGGRFFYEQYF | TGTGCCAGCAGGGGAGGACGATTTTTTTACGAGCAGTACTTC | TRBV7-3 | NA | NA | TRBJ2-7
CASSLWAGSIPNEQFF | TGTGCCAGCAGTTTATGGGCCGGCTCAATTCCCAATGAGCAGTTCTTC | TRBV28 | NA | NA | TRBJ2-1
CASSSSLAGSSGANVLTF | TGTGCCAGCTCATCAAGTTTAGCGGGAAGCTCTGGGGCCAACGTCCTGACTTTC | TRBV18 | NA | TRBD2 | TRBJ2-6
CSGYGQGAPDTQYF | TGCAGCGGCTACGGACAGGGGGCACCAGATACGCAGTATTTT | TRBV29-1 | NA | TRBD1 | TRBJ2-3
CSVERQHANTEAFF | TGCAGCGTGGAACGACAGCACGCCAACACTGAAGCTTTCTTT | TRBV29-1 | NA | NA | TRBJ1-1
CASRGSSGNTIYF | TGTGCCAGTAGGGGAAGCTCTGGAAACACCATATATTTT | TRBV27 | NA | NA | TRBJ1-3
CASSDRGRTDTQYF | TGTGCCAGCAGTGACAGGGGACGCACAGATACGCAGTATTTT | TRBV2 | NA | NA | TRBJ2-3